The sequence of this T cell receptor (beta chain) was determined in a study of Tregs in tolerant kidney transplant recipients. Only in-frame clones appear in the TCRdb table, and some are missing; sequencing was by immunoSEQ multiplex PCR. Of more than 90,000 clones in the sample, 92% are singletons; the top ten hold roughly 0.63%. Specimen: CD4+ T cells from blood. This clonotype was obtained from a human donor in good health.

The CDR3 spells CASRVSGTVNTGELFF. The CDR3 DNA is TGCGCCAGCAGAGTCTCCGGGACCGTGAACACCGGGGAGCTGTTTTTT. J is TRBJ2-2 and V is TRBV5-1; tentatively, D is TRBD1 or TRBD2 (5 bases each). Germline CDR1 reads SGHRS; CDR2 reads YFSETQ. The CDR3 extends over 16 amino acids. The V and J ends lost 5 bases and 1 base respectively, with 15 bases between them.